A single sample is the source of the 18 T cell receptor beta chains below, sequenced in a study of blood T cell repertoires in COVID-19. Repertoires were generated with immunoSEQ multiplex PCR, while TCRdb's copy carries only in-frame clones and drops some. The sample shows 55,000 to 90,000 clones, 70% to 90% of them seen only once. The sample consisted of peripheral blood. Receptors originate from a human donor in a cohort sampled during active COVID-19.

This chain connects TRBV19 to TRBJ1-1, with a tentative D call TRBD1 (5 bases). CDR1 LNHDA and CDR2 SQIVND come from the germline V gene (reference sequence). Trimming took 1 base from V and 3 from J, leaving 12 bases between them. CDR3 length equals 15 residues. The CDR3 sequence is CASSIGGSGDTEAFF. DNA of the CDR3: TGTGCCAGTAGTATAGGAGGATCGGGGGACACTGAAGCTTTCTTT.

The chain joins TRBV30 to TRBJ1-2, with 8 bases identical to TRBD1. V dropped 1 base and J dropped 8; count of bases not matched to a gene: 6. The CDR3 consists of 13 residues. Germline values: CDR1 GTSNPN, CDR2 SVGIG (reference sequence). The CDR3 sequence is CAWSAWTGSGYTF. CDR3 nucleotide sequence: TGTGCCTGGAGTGCCTGGACAGGGAGCGGCTACACCTTC. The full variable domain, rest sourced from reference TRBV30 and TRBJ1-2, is SQTIHQWPATLVQPVGSPLSLECTVEGTSNPNLYWYRQAAGRGLQLLFYSVGIGQISSEVPQNLSASRPQDRQFILSSKKLLLSDSGFYLCAWSAWTGSGYTFGSGTRLTVV.

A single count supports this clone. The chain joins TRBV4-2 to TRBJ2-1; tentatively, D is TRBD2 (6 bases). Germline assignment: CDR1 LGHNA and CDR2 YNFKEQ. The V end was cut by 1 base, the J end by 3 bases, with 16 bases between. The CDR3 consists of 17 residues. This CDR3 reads CASSQVPSGTYYNEQFF. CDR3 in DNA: TGTGCCAGCAGCCAAGTCCCCTCCGGGACTTACTACAATGAGCAGTTCTTC.

The CDR3 DNA is TGTGCCAGCAGCCAGAGCACAGATACGCAGTATTTT. Its protein is CASSQSTDTQYF. The chain recombines TRBV28 with TRBJ2-3; no clear D gene. V gave up 6 bases and J gave up 0 bases, with 4 bases separating them. Germline V gene sequence: CDR1 MDHEN, CDR2 SYDVKM. This CDR3 is built from 12 residues.

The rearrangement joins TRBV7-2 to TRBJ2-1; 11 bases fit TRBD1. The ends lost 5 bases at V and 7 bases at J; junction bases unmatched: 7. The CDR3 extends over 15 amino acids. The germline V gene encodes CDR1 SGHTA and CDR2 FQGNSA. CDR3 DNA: TGTGCCAGCAGCCCCGGACAGGGGGCTTCAAATGAGCAGTTCTTC. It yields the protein CASSPGQGASNEQFF. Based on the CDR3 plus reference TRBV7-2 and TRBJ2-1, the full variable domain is GAGVSQSPSNKVTEKGKDVELRCDPISGHTALYWYRQSLGQGLEFLIYFQGNSAPDKSGLPSDRFSAERTGGSVSTLTIQRTQQEDSAVYLCASSPGQGASNEQFFGPGTRLTVL.

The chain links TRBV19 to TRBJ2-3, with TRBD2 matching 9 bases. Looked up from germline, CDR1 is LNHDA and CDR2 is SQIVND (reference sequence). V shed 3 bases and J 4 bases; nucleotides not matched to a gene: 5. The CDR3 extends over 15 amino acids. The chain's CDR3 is CASSIISGSSDTQYF. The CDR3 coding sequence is TGTGCCAGTAGTATTATTAGCGGGAGCTCAGATACGCAGTATTTT.

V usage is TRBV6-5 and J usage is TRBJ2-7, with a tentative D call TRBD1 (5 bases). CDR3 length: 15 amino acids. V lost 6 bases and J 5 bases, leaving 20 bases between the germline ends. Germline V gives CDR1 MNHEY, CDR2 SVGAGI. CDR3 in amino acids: CASSQPYLGRDEQYF. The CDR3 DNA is TGTGCCAGCAGCCAGCCATACCTGGGGCGCGACGAGCAGTACTTC.

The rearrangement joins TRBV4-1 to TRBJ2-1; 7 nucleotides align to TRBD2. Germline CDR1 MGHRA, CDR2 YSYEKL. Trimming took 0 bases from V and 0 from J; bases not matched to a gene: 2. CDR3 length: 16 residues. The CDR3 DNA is TGCGCCAGCAGCCAAGATGCGGGAGCCTCCTACAATGAGCAGTTCTTC. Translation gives CASSQDAGASYNEQFF.

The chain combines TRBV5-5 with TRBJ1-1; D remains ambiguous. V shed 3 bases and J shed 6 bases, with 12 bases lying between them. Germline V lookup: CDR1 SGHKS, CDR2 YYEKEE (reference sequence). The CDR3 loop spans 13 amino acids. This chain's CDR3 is CASSSIDKSEAFF. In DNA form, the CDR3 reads TGTGCCAGCAGCTCTATAGACAAGTCTGAAGCTTTCTTT.

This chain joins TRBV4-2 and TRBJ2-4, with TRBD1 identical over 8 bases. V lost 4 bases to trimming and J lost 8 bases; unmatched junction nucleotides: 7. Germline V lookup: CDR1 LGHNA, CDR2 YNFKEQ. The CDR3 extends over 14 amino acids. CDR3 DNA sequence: TGTGCCAGCAGCCGAGGACAGGGAGGCGACATTCAGTACTTC. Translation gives CASSRGQGGDIQYF.

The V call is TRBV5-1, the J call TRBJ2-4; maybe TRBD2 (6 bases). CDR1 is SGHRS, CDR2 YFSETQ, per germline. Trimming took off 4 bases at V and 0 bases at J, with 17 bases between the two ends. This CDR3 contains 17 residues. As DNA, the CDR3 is TGCGCCAGCAGCAGTGGTGGGGACTCCCTAGCCAAAAACATTCAGTACTTC. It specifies CASSSGGDSLAKNIQYF.

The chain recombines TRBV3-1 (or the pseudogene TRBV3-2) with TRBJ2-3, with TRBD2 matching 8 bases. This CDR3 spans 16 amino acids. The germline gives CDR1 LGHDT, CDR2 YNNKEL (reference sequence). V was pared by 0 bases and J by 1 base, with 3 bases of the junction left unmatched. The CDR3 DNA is TGTGCCAGCAGCCAAGATCCGGGACTAGGCACAGATACGCAGTATTTT. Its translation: CASSQDPGLGTDTQYF.

The CDR3 region has the DNA TGTGCCTGGAGTTCAGGAAACACCATATATTTT. As protein: CAWSSGNTIYF. The chain recombines TRBV30 with TRBJ1-3, with unresolved D. The germline V and J ends were trimmed by 2 bases and 4 bases, with 3 bases remaining between them. CDR1 is GTSNPN and CDR2 is SVGIG in the germline V gene (reference sequence). CDR3 length: 11 amino acids.

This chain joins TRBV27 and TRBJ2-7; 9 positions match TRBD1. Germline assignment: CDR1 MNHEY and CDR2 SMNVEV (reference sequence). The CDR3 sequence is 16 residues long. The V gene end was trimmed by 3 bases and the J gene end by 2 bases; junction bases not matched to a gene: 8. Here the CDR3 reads CASSLGGQGITYEQYF. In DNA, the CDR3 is TGTGCCAGCAGTTTGGGGGGACAGGGTATAACCTACGAGCAGTACTTC.

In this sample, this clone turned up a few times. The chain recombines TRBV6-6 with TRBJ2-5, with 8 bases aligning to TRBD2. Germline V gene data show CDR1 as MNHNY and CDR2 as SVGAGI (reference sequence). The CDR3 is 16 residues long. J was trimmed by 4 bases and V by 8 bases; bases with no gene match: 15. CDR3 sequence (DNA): TGTGCCAGCCGTAGGTCCGGGGCTAGCGGGCTAGAGACCCAGTACTTC. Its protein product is CASRRSGASGLETQYF.

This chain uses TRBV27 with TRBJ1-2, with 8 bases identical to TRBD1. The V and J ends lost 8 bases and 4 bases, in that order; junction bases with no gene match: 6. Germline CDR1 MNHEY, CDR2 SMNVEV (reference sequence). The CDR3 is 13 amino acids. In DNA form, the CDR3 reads TGTGCCAGCGGGACAGGAACCACCTATGGCTACACCTTC. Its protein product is CASGTGTTYGYTF.

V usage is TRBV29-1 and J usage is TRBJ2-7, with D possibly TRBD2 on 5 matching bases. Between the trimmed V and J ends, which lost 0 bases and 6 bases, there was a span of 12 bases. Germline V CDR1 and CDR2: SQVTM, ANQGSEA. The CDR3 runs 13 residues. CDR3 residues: CSVEDQSGIEQYF. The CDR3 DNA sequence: TGCAGCGTTGAAGATCAGTCGGGGATCGAGCAGTACTTC.

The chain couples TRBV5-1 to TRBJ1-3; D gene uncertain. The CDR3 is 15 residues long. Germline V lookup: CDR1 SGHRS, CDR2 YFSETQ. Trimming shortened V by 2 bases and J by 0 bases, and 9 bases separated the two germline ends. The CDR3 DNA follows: TGCGCCAGCAGCTTCGGGGTGTTCTCTGGAAACACCATATATTTT. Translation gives CASSFGVFSGNTIYF.